This T cell receptor beta chain was captured by sequencing in a study of shared T cell receptors in the human thymus. The CDR3 has 13 amino acids. CDR1 and CDR2 from the germline V gene are SGHRS and YFSETQ. V lost 4 bases and J lost 6, with 13 bases in between. Data came from immunoSEQ multiplex PCR; TCRdb stores just in-frame clones and leaves some out. Seen here are hundreds of thousands of clones, 80% to 90% observed once, and the top ten hold more than 0.008%. This sample was shared with a second study, whose subject was human thymus T cells. That investigation notes: From resections taken during corrective heart surgery, the thymus tissue was obtained.

The chain has TRBV5-1 and TRBJ1-2; D may be TRBD1 (5 bases). Sequencing was done on a sample of thymocytes. The TCR originated in a girl under two years old with a congenital heart defect. The CDR3 region has the DNA TGCGCCAGCAGCCCGGAGGGGTGGAATGGCTACACCTTC. It yields the protein CASSPEGWNGYTF.